This T cell receptor beta chain is drawn from a study of beta chain features in type 1 diabetes. The authors sorted CD4+ naive, central memory, regulatory and stem cell-like memory cells via CD45RO/CCR7/CD25/CD127/CD95/CD27. Details on this clone: Its antigen is not identified.

Since all of the isolated RNA was reverse transcribed, expressed TCRB transcripts were what got sequenced. Naive, central memory and regulatory T cell samples yielded about 3.57 million reads on average. The table came from immunoSEQ multiplex PCR; TCRdb's copy has only in-frame clones and leaves some out. The data contain 350,000 to 450,000 clones, about 14% of them singletons. The study, taken as a whole, reports: Patients with type 1 diabetes showed fewer VDJ junction insertions and more deletions. Sequencing used cDNA, and cells with high TCR expression could therefore be over-represented.

The CDR3 is 11 residues long. V was shortened by 6 bases and J by 10 bases, with 7 bases between the two germline ends. Germline V gene sequence: CDR1 SNHLY, CDR2 FYNNEI. The material sequenced was naive CD4+ T cells from blood. This clonotype was obtained from a man in his thirties or forties in good health. This rearrangement joins TRBV2 to TRBJ1-6; unclear D gene. CDR3 DNA sequence: TGTGCCAGCAGCCGAGAATCACCCCTCCACTTT. As protein: CASSRESPLHF.